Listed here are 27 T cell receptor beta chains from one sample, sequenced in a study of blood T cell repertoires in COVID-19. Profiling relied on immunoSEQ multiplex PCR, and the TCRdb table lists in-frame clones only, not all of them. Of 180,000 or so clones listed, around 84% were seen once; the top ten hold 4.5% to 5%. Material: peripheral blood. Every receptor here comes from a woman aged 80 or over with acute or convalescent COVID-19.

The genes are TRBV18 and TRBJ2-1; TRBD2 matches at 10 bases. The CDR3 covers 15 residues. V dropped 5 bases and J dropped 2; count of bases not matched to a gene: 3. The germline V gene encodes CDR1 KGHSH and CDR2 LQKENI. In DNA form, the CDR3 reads TGTGCCAGCTCATTAGCGGGAGGAGCCTACAATGAGCAGTTCTTC. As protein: CASSLAGGAYNEQFF.

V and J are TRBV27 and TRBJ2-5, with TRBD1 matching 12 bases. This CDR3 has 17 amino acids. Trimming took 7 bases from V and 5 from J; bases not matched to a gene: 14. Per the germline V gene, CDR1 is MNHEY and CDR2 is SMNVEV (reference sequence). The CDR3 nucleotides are TGTGCCAGCAAACCGTCGCCGGGACAGGGGGCTTTGGAGACCCAGTACTTC. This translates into CASKPSPGQGALETQYF.

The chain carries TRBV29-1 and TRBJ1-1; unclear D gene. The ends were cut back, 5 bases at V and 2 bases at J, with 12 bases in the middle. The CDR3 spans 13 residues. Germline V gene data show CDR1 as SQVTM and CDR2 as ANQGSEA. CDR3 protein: CSVRYILNTEAFF. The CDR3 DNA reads TGCAGCGTTAGATACATACTAAACACTGAAGCTTTCTTT.

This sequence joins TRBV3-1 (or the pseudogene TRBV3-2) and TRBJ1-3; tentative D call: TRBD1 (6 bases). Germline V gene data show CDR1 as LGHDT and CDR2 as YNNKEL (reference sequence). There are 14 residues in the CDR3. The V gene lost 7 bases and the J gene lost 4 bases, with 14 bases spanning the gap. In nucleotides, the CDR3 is TGTGCCAGCACCCGCGGGGGCCTGGGAAACACCATATATTTT. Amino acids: CASTRGGLGNTIYF.

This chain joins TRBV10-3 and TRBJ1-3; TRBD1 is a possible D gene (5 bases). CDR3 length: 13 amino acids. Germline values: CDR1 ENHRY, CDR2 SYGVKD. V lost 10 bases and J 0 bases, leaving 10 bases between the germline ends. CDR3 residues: CASAGNSGNTIYF. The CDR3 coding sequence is TGTGCCAGTGCAGGGAACTCTGGAAACACCATATATTTT.

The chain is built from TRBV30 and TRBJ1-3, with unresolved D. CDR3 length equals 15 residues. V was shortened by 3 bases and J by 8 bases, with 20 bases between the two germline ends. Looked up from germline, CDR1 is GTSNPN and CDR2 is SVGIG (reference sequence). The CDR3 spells CAWRAAGVGSDTIYF. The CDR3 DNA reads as TGTGCCTGGAGAGCTGCGGGAGTAGGGTCGGACACCATATATTTT.

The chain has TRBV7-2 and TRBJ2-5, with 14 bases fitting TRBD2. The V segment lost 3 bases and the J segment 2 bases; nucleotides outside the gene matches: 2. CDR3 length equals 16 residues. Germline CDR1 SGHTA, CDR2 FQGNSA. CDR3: CASSFGLAGGQETQYF. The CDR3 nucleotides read TGTGCCAGCAGCTTCGGACTAGCGGGGGGACAAGAGACCCAGTACTTC.

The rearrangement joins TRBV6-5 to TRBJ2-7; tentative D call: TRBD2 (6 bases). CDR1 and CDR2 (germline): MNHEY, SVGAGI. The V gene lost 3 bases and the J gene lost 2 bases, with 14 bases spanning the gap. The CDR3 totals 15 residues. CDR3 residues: CASSYWGSGAYEQYF. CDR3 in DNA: TGTGCCAGCAGTTATTGGGGTAGCGGCGCCTACGAGCAGTACTTC.

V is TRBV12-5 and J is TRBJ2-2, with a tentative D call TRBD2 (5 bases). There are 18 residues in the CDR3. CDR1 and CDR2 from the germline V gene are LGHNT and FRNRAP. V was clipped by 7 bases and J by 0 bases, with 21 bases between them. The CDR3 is CASVVWSGRRANTGELFF. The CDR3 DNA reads TGTGCTAGTGTGGTATGGAGCGGACGGCGCGCGAACACCGGGGAGCTGTTTTTT.

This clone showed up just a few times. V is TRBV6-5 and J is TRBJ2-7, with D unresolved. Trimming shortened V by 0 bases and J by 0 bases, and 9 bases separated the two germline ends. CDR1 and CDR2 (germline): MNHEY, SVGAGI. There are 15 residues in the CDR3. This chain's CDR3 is CASSYSQALSYEQYF. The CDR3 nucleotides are TGTGCCAGCAGTTACTCCCAAGCGCTCTCCTACGAGCAGTACTTC.

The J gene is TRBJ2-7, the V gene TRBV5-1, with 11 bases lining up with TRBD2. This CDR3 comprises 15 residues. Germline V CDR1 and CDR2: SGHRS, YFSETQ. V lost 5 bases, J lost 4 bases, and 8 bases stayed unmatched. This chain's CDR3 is CASSTTGTSGYEQYF. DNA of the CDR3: TGCGCCAGCAGTACGACCGGGACTAGCGGTTACGAGCAGTACTTC.

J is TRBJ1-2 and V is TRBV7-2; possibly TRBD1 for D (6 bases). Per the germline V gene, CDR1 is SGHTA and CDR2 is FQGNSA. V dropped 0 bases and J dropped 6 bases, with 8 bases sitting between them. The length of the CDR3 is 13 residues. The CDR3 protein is CASSLATGDGYTF. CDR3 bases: TGTGCCAGCAGCTTAGCGACAGGAGATGGCTACACCTTC.

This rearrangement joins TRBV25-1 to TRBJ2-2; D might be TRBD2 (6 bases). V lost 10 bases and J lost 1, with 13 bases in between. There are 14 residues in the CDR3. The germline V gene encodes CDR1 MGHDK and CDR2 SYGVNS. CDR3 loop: CATLGTLNTGELFF. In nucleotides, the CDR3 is TGTGCCACCCTAGGGACTTTGAACACCGGGGAGCTGTTTTTT.

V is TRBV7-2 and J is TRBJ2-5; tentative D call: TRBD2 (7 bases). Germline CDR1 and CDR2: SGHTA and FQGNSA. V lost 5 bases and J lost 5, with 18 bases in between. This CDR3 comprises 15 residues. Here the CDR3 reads CASSPHRGRGETQYF. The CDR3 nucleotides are TGTGCCAGCAGCCCCCACCGGGGGCGGGGGGAGACCCAGTACTTC.

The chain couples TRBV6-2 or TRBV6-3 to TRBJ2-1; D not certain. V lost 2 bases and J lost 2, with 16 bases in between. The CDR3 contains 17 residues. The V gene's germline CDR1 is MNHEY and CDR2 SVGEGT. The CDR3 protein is CASSYPTWAVTYNEQFF. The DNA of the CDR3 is TGTGCCAGCAGTTACCCCACATGGGCAGTAACCTACAATGAGCAGTTCTTC.

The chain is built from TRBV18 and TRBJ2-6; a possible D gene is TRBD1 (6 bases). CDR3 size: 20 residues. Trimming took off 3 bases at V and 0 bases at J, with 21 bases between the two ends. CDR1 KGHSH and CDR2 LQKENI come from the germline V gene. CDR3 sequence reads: CASSPRTVRLSNSGANVLTF. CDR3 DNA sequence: TGTGCCAGCTCACCGAGGACAGTCCGCCTATCCAACTCTGGGGCCAACGTCCTGACTTTC.

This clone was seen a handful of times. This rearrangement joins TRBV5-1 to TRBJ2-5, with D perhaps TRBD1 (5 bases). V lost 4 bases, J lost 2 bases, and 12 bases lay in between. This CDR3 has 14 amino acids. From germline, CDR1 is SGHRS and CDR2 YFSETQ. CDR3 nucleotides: TGCGCCAGCAGCCCCAGGGTCGGTCAAGAGACCCAGTACTTC. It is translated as CASSPRVGQETQYF.

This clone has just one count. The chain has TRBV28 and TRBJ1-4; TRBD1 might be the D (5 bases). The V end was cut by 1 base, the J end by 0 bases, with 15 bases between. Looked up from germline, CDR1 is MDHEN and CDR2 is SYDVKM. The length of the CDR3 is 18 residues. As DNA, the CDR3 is TGTGCCAGCAGTTTATATAGGGGTCCATCTCCAACTAATGAAAAACTGTTTTTT. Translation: CASSLYRGPSPTNEKLFF.

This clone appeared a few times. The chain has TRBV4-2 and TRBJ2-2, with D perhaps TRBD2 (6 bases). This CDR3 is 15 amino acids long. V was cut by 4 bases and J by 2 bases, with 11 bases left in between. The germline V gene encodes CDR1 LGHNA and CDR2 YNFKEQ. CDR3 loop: CASSPRLGNTGELFF. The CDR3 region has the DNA TGTGCCAGCAGCCCGCGACTAGGTAACACCGGGGAGCTGTTTTTT.

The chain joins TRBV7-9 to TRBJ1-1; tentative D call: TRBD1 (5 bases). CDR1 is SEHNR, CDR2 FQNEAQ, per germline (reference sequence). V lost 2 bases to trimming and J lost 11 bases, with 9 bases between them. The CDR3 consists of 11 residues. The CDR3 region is CASSLQGTAFF. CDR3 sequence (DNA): TGTGCCAGCAGCTTACAGGGCACGGCTTTCTTT.

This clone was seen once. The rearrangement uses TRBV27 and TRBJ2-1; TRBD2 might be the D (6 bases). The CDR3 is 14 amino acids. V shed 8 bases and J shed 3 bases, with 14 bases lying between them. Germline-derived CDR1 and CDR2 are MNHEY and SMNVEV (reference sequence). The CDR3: CASQVSGVYNEQFF. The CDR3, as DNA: TGTGCCAGCCAAGTGTCGGGGGTCTACAATGAGCAGTTCTTC.

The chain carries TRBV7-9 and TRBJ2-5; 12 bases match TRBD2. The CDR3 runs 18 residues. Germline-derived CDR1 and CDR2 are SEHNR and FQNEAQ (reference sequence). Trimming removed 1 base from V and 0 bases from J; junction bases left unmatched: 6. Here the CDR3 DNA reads TGTGCCAGCAGCTTAGGGCTAGCGGGAGGGCCCTACCAAGAGACCCAGTACTTC. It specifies CASSLGLAGGPYQETQYF. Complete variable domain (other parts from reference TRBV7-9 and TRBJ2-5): DTGVSQNPRHKITKRGQNVTFRCDPISEHNRLYWYRQTLGQGPEFLTYFQNEAQLEKSRLLSDRFSAERPKGSFSTLEIQRTEQGDSAMYLCASSLGLAGGPYQETQYFGPGTRLLVL.

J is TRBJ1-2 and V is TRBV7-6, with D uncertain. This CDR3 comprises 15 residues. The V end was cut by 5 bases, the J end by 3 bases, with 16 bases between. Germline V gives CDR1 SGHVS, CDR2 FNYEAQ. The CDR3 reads CASSPQLGSYYGYTF. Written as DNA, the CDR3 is TGTGCCAGCAGCCCCCAACTAGGGAGTTACTATGGCTACACCTTC. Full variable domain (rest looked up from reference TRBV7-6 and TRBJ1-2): GAGVSQSPRYKVTKRGQDVALRCDPISGHVSLYWYRQALGQGPEFLTYFNYEAQQDKSGLPNDRFSAERPEGSISTLTIQRTEQRDSAMYRCASSPQLGSYYGYTFGSGTRLTVV.

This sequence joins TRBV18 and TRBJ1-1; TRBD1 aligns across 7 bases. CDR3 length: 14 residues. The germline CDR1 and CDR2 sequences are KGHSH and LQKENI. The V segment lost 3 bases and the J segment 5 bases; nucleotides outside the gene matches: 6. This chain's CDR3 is CASSPRGRGTEAFF. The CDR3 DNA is TGTGCCAGCTCACCCCGGGGCAGGGGGACTGAAGCTTTCTTT.

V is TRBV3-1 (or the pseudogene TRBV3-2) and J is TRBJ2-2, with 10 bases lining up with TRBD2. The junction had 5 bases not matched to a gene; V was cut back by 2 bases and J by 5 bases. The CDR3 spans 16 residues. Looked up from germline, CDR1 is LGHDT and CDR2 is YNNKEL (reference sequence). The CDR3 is CASSQRLLAGTGELFF. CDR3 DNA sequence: TGTGCCAGCAGCCAACGCCTACTAGCGGGAACCGGGGAGCTGTTTTTT.

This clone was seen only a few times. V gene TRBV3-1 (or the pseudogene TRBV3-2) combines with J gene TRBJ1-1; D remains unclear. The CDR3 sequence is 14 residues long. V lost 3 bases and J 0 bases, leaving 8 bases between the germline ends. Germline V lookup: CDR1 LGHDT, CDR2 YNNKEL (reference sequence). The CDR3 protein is CASSQPGLNTEAFF. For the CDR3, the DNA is TGTGCCAGCAGCCAGCCCGGGTTGAACACTGAAGCTTTCTTT.

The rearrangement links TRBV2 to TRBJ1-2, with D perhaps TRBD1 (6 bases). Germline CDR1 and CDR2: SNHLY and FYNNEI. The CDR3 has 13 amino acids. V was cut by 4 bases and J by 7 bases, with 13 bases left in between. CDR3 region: CASSGQGPGGYTF. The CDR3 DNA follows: TGTGCCAGCAGTGGCCAGGGGCCGGGTGGCTACACCTTC.